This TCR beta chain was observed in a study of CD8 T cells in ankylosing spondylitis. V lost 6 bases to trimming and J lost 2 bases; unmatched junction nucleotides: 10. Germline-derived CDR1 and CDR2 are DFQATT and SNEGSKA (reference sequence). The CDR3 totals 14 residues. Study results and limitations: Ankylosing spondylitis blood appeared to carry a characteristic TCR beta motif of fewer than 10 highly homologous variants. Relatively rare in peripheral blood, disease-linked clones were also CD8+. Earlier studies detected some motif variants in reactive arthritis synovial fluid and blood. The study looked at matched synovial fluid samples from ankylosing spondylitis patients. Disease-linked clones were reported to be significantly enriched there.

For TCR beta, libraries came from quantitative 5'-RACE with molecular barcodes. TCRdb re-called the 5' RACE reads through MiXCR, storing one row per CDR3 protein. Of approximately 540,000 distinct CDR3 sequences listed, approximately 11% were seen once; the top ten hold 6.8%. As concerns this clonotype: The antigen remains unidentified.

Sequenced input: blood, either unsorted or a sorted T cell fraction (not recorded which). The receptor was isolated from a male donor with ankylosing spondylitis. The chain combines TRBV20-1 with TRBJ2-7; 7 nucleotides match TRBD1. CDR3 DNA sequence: TGCAGTGCGAACCGACGGGACAGTACCTACGAGCAGTACTTC. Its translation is CSANRRDSTYEQYF.